This entry features one T cell receptor beta chain sequence. Its cognate antigen is unknown. These data are taken from a study of shared clonotypes between healthy human individuals. Overall study findings and caveats: Clonotype sharing among donors likely depends on sequencing depth.

Sequenced by immunoSEQ multiplex PCR; TCRdb stores in-frame clones only, minus some. The data contain more than 2 million clones, roughly 95% of them singletons. Naive CD8 cells comprised CD45RO-negative, CCR7-positively selected cells, excluding terminally differentiated effector memory CD45RA+ cells. Sequenced sample: naive CD8+ T cells from PBMCs. The sequence derives from a man between 18 and 35 years old in good health. Some clones in this sample may be carry-over from other donors' samples.

The CDR3 DNA follows: TGTGCCAGCAGTTACTATAACGCACTCCAAGAGACCCAGTACTTC. Amino acid sequence: CASSYYNALQETQYF. The J gene is TRBJ2-5, the V gene TRBV6-6; D remains ambiguous. V shed 1 base and J shed 1 base, with 10 bases lying between them. CDR3 length: 15 amino acids. CDR1 and CDR2 (germline): MNHNY, SVGAGI (reference sequence).